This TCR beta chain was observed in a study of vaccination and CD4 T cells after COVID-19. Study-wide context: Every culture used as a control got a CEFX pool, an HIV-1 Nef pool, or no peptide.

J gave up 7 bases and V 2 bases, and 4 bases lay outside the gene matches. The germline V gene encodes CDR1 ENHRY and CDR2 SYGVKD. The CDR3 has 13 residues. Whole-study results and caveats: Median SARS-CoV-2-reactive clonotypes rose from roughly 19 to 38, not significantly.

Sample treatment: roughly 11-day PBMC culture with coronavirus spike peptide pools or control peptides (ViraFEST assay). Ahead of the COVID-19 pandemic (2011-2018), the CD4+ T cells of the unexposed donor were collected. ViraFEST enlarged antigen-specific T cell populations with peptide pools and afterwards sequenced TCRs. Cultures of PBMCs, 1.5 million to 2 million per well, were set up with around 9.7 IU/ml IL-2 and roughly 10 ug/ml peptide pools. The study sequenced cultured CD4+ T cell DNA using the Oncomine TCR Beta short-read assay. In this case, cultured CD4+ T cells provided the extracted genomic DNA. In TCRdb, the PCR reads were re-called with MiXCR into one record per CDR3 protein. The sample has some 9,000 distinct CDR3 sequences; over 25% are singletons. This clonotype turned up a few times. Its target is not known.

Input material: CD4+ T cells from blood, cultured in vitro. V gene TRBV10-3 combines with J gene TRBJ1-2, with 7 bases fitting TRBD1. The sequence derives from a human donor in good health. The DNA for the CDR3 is TGTGCCATCAGTGAGACAGGGGCAGGTGGCTACACCTTC. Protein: CAISETGAGGYTF.